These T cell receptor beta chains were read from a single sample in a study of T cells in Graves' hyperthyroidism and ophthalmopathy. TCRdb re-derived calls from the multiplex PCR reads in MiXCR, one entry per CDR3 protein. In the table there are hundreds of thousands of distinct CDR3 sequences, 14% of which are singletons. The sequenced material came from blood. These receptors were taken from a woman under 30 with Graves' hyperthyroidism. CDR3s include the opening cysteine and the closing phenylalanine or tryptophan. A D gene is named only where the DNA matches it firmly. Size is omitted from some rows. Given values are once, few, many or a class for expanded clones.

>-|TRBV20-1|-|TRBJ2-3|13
TGCAGTACTTCTGCGTTTCTCACAGATACGCAGTATTTT
CSTSAFLTDTQYF
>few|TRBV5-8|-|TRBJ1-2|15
TGTGCCAGGGCAAGCTACGTTCGGGGGATCTATGGCTACACCTTC
CARASYVRGIYGYTF
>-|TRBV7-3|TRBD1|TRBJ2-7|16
TGTGCCAGCAGCTCAACGGGGACAGGGGGGCTCTACGAGCAGTACTTC
CASSSTGTGGLYEQYF
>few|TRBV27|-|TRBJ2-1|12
TGTGTCACAAGTAGCTCCTACAATGAGCAGTTCTTC
CVTSSSYNEQFF
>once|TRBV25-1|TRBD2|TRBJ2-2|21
TGTGCCAGCAGTGATCTGGGGGGGCGCTGGCTAGCGGGAGGAAAAACCGGGGAGCTGTTTTTT
CASSDLGGRWLAGGKTGELFF
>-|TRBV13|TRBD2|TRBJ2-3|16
TGTGCCAGCAGCCTAGCGGGAGGGCCCGGCACAGATACGCAGTATTTT
CASSLAGGPGTDTQYF
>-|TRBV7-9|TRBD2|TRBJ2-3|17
TGTGCCAGCAGCTTAGTAAATCGGCTAGCGGGAGCAGATACGCAGTATTTT
CASSLVNRLAGADTQYF
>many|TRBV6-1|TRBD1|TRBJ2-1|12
TGTGCCACCGCGACAGGGATGAATGAGCAGTTCTTC
CATATGMNEQFF
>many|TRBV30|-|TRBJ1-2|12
TGTGCCTGGAGTCCCGACAGCTATGGCTACACCTTC
CAWSPDSYGYTF
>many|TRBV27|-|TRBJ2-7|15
TGTGCCAGCAGCCCAAACAGGGATTGGATCTACGAGCAGTACTTC
CASSPNRDWIYEQYF
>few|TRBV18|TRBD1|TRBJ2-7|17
TGTGCCAGCTCACCAGTGTCCAGGACAGGCCTCTCCTACGAGCAGTACTTC
CASSPVSRTGLSYEQYF
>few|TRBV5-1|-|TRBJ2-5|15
TGCGCCAGCTCTCCCCTAGAGGGGACCGGCGAGACCCAGTACTTC
CASSPLEGTGETQYF
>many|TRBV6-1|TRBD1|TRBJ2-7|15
TGTGCCAGCAGTGAATGGGACAGGGAAACCTACGAGCAGTACTTC
CASSEWDRETYEQYF
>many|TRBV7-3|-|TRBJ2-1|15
TGTGCCAGCAGCTCCTCCGGGACTGCCGGATATGAGCAGTTCTTC
CASSSSGTAGYEQFF
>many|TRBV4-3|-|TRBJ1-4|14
TGCGCCAGCAGCCACGACGCAACTAATGAAAAACTGTTTTTT
CASSHDATNEKLFF
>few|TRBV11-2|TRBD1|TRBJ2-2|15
TGTGCCAGCAGCTCGACAGGGGGCAGGGGAGGGGAGCTGTTTTTT
CASSSTGGRGGELFF
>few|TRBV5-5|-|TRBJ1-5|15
TGTGCCAGCAGCTTGGTATCCGGGGACCATCAGCCCCAGCATTTT
CASSLVSGDHQPQHF
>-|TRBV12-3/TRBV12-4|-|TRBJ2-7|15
TGTGCCAGCAGTGCGGGGACAGACCTACGAAACGAGCAGTACTTC
CASSAGTDLRNEQYF
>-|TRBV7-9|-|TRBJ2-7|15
TGTGCCAGCAGCGATACAACCTCAGGAGCCTACGAGCAGTACTTC
CASSDTTSGAYEQYF
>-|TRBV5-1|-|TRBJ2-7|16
TGCGCCAGCAGCTTGTTAACCGGGACGTCGGCTTACGAGCAGTACTTC
CASSLLTGTSAYEQYF
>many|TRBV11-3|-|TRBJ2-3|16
TGTGCCAGCAGCTCCTCCTTAGGGACCAGCACAGATACGCAGTATTTT
CASSSSLGTSTDTQYF
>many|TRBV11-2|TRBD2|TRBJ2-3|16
TGTGCCAGCAACCTTAAATTGACTAGCGGGAGTGATACGCAGTATTTT
CASNLKLTSGSDTQYF
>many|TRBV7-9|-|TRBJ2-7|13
TGTGCCAGCAGCGTTCCGGGGCCCTACGAGCAGTACTTC
CASSVPGPYEQYF
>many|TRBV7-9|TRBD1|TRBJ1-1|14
TGTGCCAGCAGCTTAGGACAGGGGGACACTGAAGCTTTCTTT
CASSLGQGDTEAFF
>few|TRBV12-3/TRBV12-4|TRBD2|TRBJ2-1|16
TGTGCCAGCAAATATAGGACTAGCGGCTCCTACAATGAGCAGTTCTTC
CASKYRTSGSYNEQFF